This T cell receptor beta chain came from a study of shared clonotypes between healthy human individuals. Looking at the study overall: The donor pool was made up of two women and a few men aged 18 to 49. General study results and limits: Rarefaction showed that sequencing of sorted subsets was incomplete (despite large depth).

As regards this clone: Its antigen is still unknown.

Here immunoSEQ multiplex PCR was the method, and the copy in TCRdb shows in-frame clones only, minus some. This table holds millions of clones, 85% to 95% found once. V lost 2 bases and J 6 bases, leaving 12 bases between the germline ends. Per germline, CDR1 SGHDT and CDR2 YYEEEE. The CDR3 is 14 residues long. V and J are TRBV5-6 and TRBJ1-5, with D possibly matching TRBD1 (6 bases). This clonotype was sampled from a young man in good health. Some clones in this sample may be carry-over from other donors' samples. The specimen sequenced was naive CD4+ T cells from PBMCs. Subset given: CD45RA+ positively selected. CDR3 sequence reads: CASSLGGIPQPQHF. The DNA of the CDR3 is TGTGCCAGCAGCTTAGGGGGTATACCTCAGCCCCAGCATTTT.